The subject of this entry is one T cell receptor (beta chain). The authors' processing: It was from reference gene primer amplification that nucleated cell counts were estimated. Some clones are missing from TCRdb's copy, which holds only in-frame ones; the method was immunoSEQ multiplex PCR. V and J calls and clone size are as listed in that table; D and trimming were resolved from the DNA. Of 250,000 or so clones listed, more than 75% were seen once; the top ten hold around 0.91%. This sample was taken from a study of blood T cell repertoires in COVID-19. Study background: Samples representing acute and convalescent COVID-19 were sourced from the United States, Italy and Spain. The analysed material was cDNA or gDNA that came from T cells, B-cell-depleted T cells, or PBMCs.

CDR1 LNHDA and CDR2 SQIVND come from the germline V gene (reference sequence). CDR3 size: 20 residues. V lost 5 bases, J lost 6 bases, and 20 bases stayed unmatched. The chain is built from TRBV19 and TRBJ2-2; TRBD2 matches 11 bases. This TCR was sampled from a middle-aged woman who had recovered from COVID-19. Input material: peripheral blood. The CDR3 loop is CASSPRGSERTSGSPGELFF. CDR3 nucleotides: TGTGCCAGTAGTCCCCGCGGGTCAGAACGAACTAGCGGGAGCCCCGGGGAGCTGTTTTTT.